Below, 9 T cell receptor beta chains from the same sample are listed, as sequenced in a study of monozygotic twins with inflammatory bowel disease. Using the 5' RACE reads, TCRdb records one entry per CDR3 protein without DNA. Its table records approximately 400,000 distinct CDR3 sequences. The sequencing input was blood. These TCRs come from a human donor with ulcerative colitis or Crohn's disease, or a healthy co-twin of an affected twin (not recorded which).

The chain links TRBV5-1 to TRBJ2-7; the D call of TRBD2 rests on TCRdb alone, since no DNA is present to check it. The CDR3 has 13 amino acids. Looked up from germline, CDR1 is SGHRS and CDR2 is YFSETQ. CDR3 region: CASSLLQGGEQYF.

The gene calls are TRBV5-1 and TRBJ2-7. CDR3 length equals 13 residues. Germline V gene lookup returns CDR1 SGHRS and CDR2 YFSETQ. CDR3 sequence: CASSTTADYEQYF.

The chain couples TRBV7-2 to TRBJ2-3. The CDR3 covers 15 residues. Germline CDR1 SGHTA, CDR2 FQGNSA. CDR3 amino acids: CASSFNTIHTDTQYF.

The rearrangement links TRBV7-2 to TRBJ2-1; there is no DNA to check the TCRdb D call of TRBD1. The CDR3 is made up of 14 amino acids. Looked up from germline, CDR1 is SGHTA and CDR2 is FQGNSA. CDR3 loop: CASGRDPRSDEQFF.

The chain employs TRBV5-1 and TRBJ1-5. Germline V gene data show CDR1 as SGHRS and CDR2 as YFSETQ. The CDR3 has 14 amino acids. The CDR3 sequence is CASSLGVDNQPQHF.

The rearrangement uses TRBV5-5 and TRBJ2-7. The length of the CDR3 is 14 residues. The germline V gene encodes CDR1 SGHKS and CDR2 YYEKEE (reference sequence). CDR3 in amino acids: CASSLAQGRNEQYF.

The V gene is TRBV5-5, the J gene TRBJ2-2; TCRdb picks TRBD1, but there is no DNA to check that call. There are 14 residues in the CDR3. Germline assignment: CDR1 SGHKS and CDR2 YYEKEE (reference sequence). The CDR3 here is CASSGGAFTGELFF.

This chain uses TRBV7-2 with TRBJ1-5. In germline, CDR1 is SGHTA, CDR2 FQGNSA. This CDR3 comprises 16 residues. This CDR3 reads CASSLEGGSGNQPQHF.

This CDR3 reads CASSLGSQLAGNTIYF. This chain connects TRBV4-2 to TRBJ1-3. This CDR3 region has 16 residues. Germline CDR1 reads LGHNA; CDR2 reads YNFKEQ.